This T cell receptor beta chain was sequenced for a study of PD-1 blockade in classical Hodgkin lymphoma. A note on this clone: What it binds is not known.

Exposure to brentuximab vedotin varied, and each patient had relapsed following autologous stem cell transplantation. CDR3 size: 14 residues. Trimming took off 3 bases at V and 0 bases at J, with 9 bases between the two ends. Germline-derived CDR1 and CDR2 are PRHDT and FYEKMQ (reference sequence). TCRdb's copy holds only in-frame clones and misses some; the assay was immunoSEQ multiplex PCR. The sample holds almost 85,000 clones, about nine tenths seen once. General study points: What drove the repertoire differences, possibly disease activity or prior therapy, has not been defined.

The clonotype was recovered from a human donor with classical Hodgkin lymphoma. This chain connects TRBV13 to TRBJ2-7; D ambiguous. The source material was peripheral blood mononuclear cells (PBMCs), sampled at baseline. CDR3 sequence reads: CASSFGDFSYEQYF. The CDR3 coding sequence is TGTGCCAGCAGCTTTGGTGACTTCTCCTACGAGCAGTACTTC.